These 12 T cell receptor beta chains originate from one sample sequenced in a study of OX40 agonist ivuxolimab in advanced cancers. Generated by immunoSEQ multiplex PCR, the TCRdb table keeps only in-frame clones and is missing some. The data contain tens of thousands of clones, 80% to 90% of them singletons. Sequenced material: CD4+ or CD8+ T cells sorted from blood, taken in a trial of the OX40 agonist ivuxolimab. The receptor source for this set is an adult with an advanced solid tumor such as melanoma, head and neck, liver or kidney cancer.

This rearrangement joins TRBV9 to TRBJ1-1; TRBD1 might be the D (5 bases). V lost 4 bases, J lost 10 bases, and 14 bases lay in between. Germline V gives CDR1 SGDLS, CDR2 YYNGEE. The CDR3 extends over 12 amino acids. This chain's CDR3 is CASSPVEGRAFF. The CDR3, as DNA: TGTGCCAGCAGCCCGGTGGAGGGGCGAGCTTTCTTT.

The chain carries TRBV30 and TRBJ2-7; perhaps TRBD1 as D (7 bases). V shed 4 bases and J shed 1 base, with 8 bases lying between them. The CDR3 extends over 12 amino acids. Germline V lookup: CDR1 GTSNPN, CDR2 SVGIG (reference sequence). The CDR3 spells CAWTGGSYEQYF. The CDR3 region has the DNA TGTGCCTGGACAGGGGGGTCCTACGAGCAGTACTTC.

The chain links TRBV10-3 to TRBJ2-1, with D possibly being TRBD1 (6 bases). Per germline, CDR1 ENHRY and CDR2 SYGVKD. This CDR3 spans 14 amino acids. V lost 1 base to trimming and J lost 7 bases, with 11 bases between them. CDR3 sequence reads: CAISEWTASNEQFF. The CDR3 DNA is TGTGCCATCAGTGAGTGGACAGCCTCAAATGAGCAGTTCTTC.

The CDR3 protein is CASSLDLRYEQFF. Here the CDR3 DNA reads TGTGCCAGCAGCTTAGATTTGAGATATGAGCAGTTCTTC. The rearrangement joins TRBV11-2 to TRBJ2-1; no clear D. The CDR3 covers 13 residues. Germline-derived CDR1 and CDR2 are SGHAT and FQNNGV. Trimming shortened V by 0 bases and J by 8 bases, and 8 bases separated the two germline ends.

This clone occurred once. The chain recombines TRBV7-2 with TRBJ2-7; 8 bases agree with TRBD2. Germline V lookup: CDR1 SGHTA, CDR2 FQGNSA. V was clipped by 5 bases and J by 7 bases; unmatched bases: 16. CDR3 length: 16 residues. The CDR3 loop is CASSLYSVGGAREQYF. The CDR3 coding sequence is TGTGCCAGCAGCCTTTACAGTGTCGGGGGGGCTCGTGAGCAGTACTTC.

J is TRBJ1-2 and V is TRBV5-6; a possible D gene is TRBD1 (5 bases). V lost 2 bases to trimming and J lost 6 bases, with 11 bases between them. CDR1 and CDR2 from the germline V gene are SGHDT and YYEEEE. The CDR3 has 13 amino acids. The CDR3 coding sequence is TGTGCCAGCAGCTTCGGGGGAGGCGATGGCTACACCTTC. Its translation is CASSFGGGDGYTF. Using reference TRBV5-6 and TRBJ1-2 for the parts outside the CDR3, the full variable domain is DAGVTQSPTHLIKTRGQQVTLRCSPKSGHDTVSWYQQALGQGPQFIFQYYEEEERQRGNFPDRFSGHQFPNYSSELNVNALLLGDSALYLCASSFGGGDGYTFGSGTRLTVV.

This clone has a single count. The chain employs TRBV5-6 and TRBJ2-6; tentatively, D is TRBD1 (5 bases). The germline V gene has CDR1 SGHDT and CDR2 YYEEEE. V was cut by 2 bases and J by 1 base, with 13 bases left in between. The length of the CDR3 is 17 residues. The CDR3 spells CASSFVQGMSGANVLTF. CDR3 bases: TGTGCCAGCAGCTTTGTCCAGGGAATGTCTGGGGCCAACGTCCTGACTTTC.

The V call is TRBV18, the J call TRBJ2-2; TRBD1 matches at 9 bases. Germline CDR1 is KGHSH and CDR2 is LQKENI. With 3 bases clipped from V and 7 bases from J, the junction kept 6 bases outside the gene matches. This CDR3 is built from 15 residues. The CDR3 is CASSPPGQGIGELFF. The CDR3 region has the DNA TGTGCCAGCTCACCGCCGGGACAGGGAATCGGGGAGCTGTTTTTT.

The chain uses TRBV7-6 and TRBJ2-3; D unclear. Germline V gene data show CDR1 as SGHVS and CDR2 as FNYEAQ. V lost 2 bases and J lost 4, with 13 bases in between. This CDR3 region has 15 residues. CDR3: CASSLMATRPDTQYF. CDR3 coding DNA: TGTGCCAGCAGCTTAATGGCCACGAGGCCAGATACGCAGTATTTT.

The CDR3 DNA is TGTGCCAGCAGTGCGACAGGTGGCACAGATACGCAGTATTTT. It is translated as CASSATGGTDTQYF. This rearrangement joins TRBV6-4 to TRBJ2-3; TRBD1 might be the D (6 bases). Germline loops: CDR1 MRHNA, CDR2 SNTAGT. CDR3 length: 14 amino acids. Trimming removed 4 bases at V and 1 base at J, with 9 bases between.

The V call is TRBV5-1, the J call TRBJ2-7, with 7 bases lining up with TRBD1. This CDR3 contains 13 residues. Germline assignment: CDR1 SGHRS and CDR2 YFSETQ. Unmatched junction bases numbered 7, after V lost 0 bases and J lost 10 bases. CDR3 sequence reads: CASSLAGQSVQYF. The DNA for the CDR3 is TGCGCCAGCAGCTTGGCGGGACAGTCGGTCCAGTACTTC.

By share, this clone ranks as medium-sized (0.01 to 0.1%). The V and J genes are TRBV28 and TRBJ1-2; TRBD1 matches 7 bases. CDR1 is MDHEN, CDR2 SYDVKM, per germline. This CDR3 spans 15 amino acids. V was pared by 10 bases and J by 2 bases, with 13 bases of the junction left unmatched. The DNA of the CDR3 is TGTGCCACCCTTATAGGGGGCAGGGGCAACTATGGCTACACCTTC. Its protein product is CATLIGGRGNYGYTF.